The 30 T cell receptor beta chains in this list originate from one sample, sequenced in a study of control samples from healthy donors and cancer patients. The assay was immunoSEQ multiplex PCR, and TCRdb's table has in-frame clones only and misses some. The sample yields 170,000 or so clones, over 80% seen once. Sequenced sample: blood. The receptors stem from a man aged 18 to 30 in good health.

This clone has a handful of counts. Different DNA sequences within this sample yield the same CDR3. The chain is built from TRBV2 and TRBJ1-5, with TRBD1 as a possible D gene (5 bases). This CDR3 is built from 13 residues. Trimming took 8 bases from V and 0 from J, leaving 8 bases between them. CDR1 SNHLY and CDR2 FYNNEI come from the germline V gene. The CDR3 sequence is CASGGDSNQPQHF. CDR3 sequence (DNA): TGTGCCAGCGGGGGGGATAGCAATCAGCCCCAGCATTTT.

The chain has TRBV18 and TRBJ1-2; D uncertain. CDR3 length: 14 residues. V was pared by 0 bases and J by 3 bases, with 8 bases between. Germline assignment: CDR1 KGHSH and CDR2 LQKENI. CDR3 nucleotide sequence: TGTGCCAGCTCACCACCGGGTCTGGACTATGGCTACACCTTC. Translating gives CASSPPGLDYGYTF.

This chain joins TRBV27 and TRBJ2-1, with unresolved D. V gave up 5 bases and J gave up 6 bases, with 14 bases separating them. The germline V gene has CDR1 MNHEY and CDR2 SMNVEV (reference sequence). This CDR3 comprises 14 residues. CDR3 sequence reads: CASSTFVDGNEQFF. In DNA, the CDR3 is TGTGCCAGCAGTACCTTTGTAGACGGCAATGAGCAGTTCTTC.

There are a few counts of this clone. This sequence joins TRBV12-3 or TRBV12-4 and TRBJ2-1, with a possible D match to TRBD2 (5 bases). The V and J ends lost 6 bases and 10 bases respectively, with 10 bases between them. This CDR3 is 11 amino acids long. This CDR3 is CASRARREQFF. The CDR3 bases are TGTGCCAGCAGAGCTCGGAGGGAGCAGTTCTTC.

The chain couples TRBV15 to TRBJ2-5, with D maybe TRBD1 (5 bases). With 3 bases removed from V and 4 bases from J, the gap between germline ends came to 18 bases. The CDR3 extends over 16 amino acids. Germline V gives CDR1 LNHNV, CDR2 YYDKDF (reference sequence). The CDR3 DNA reads as TGTGCCACCAGCAGTCATCCACCCAGGGTGGGAGAGACCCAGTACTTC. This translates into CATSSHPPRVGETQYF. The variable domain in full, with the rest retrieved from reference TRBV15 and TRBJ2-5, is DAMVIQNPRYQVTQFGKPVTLSCSQTLNHNVMYWYQQKSSQAPKLLFHYYDKDFNNEADTPDNFQSRRPNTSFCFLDIRSPGLGDTAMYLCATSSHPPRVGETQYFGPGTRLLVL.

As for this clone: Other DNA variants within this sample encode the same CDR3. The chain carries TRBV5-1 and TRBJ1-3; 7 nucleotides align to TRBD1. The J segment lost 3 bases and the V segment lost 0 bases, leaving 0 bases of the junction unmatched. Germline lookup yields CDR1 SGHRS and CDR2 YFSETQ. This CDR3 region has 14 residues. CDR3 sequence (DNA): TGCGCCAGCAGCTTGGGGACAGGTGGAAACACCATATATTTT. Its protein product is CASSLGTGGNTIYF.

The rearrangement links TRBV5-5 to TRBJ1-5; 9 nucleotides match TRBD1. CDR1 SGHKS and CDR2 YYEKEE come from the germline V gene (reference sequence). The CDR3 has 16 amino acids. V was pared by 0 bases and J by 7 bases, with 8 bases of the junction left unmatched. CDR3 sequence: CASSLVSGTGNQPQHF. The CDR3 DNA reads as TGTGCCAGCAGCTTGGTATCCGGGACAGGGAACCAGCCCCAGCATTTT.

V usage is TRBV2 and J usage is TRBJ2-5; 10 bases match TRBD1. The junction had 0 bases not matched to a gene; V was cut back by 4 bases and J by 1 base. CDR1 is SNHLY and CDR2 is FYNNEI in the germline V gene. This CDR3 is 14 amino acids long. The CDR3 nucleotides read TGTGCCAGCAGTGGGGACAGGGGCCAAGAGACCCAGTACTTC. This encodes CASSGDRGQETQYF.

On this clone: Other DNA sequences in this specimen translate into the identical CDR3. The chain joins TRBV12-3 or TRBV12-4 to TRBJ2-3; D not resolved. The V end lost 3 bases, the J end lost 1 base, and 2 bases lay between the germline ends. CDR3 length equals 12 residues. CDR3 residues: CASSFGTDTQYF. The CDR3, as DNA: TGTGCCAGCAGTTTCGGCACAGATACGCAGTATTTT.

This rearrangement joins TRBV27 to TRBJ1-6, with no clear D. CDR1 and CDR2 (germline): MNHEY, SMNVEV (reference sequence). The CDR3 consists of 15 residues. V lost 2 bases and J lost 4, with 9 bases in between. The CDR3 sequence is CASSLGSGYNSPLHF. For the CDR3, the DNA is TGTGCCAGCAGTTTAGGGAGTGGTTATAATTCACCCCTCCACTTT.

The rearrangement links TRBV11-2 to TRBJ1-5; a weak D match, TRBD1 (5 bases). This CDR3 region has 15 residues. V gave up 2 bases and J gave up 3 bases, with 11 bases separating them. In germline, CDR1 is SGHAT, CDR2 FQNNGV. The CDR3 protein is CASSLQSGNNQPQHF. Written as DNA, the CDR3 is TGTGCCAGCAGCTTACAATCAGGGAACAATCAGCCCCAGCATTTT.

This clone was counted only a few times. The V call is TRBV25-1, the J call TRBJ1-1; D is unresolved. CDR3 length: 15 residues. The V end was cut by 2 bases, the J end by 3 bases, with 13 bases between. Germline V gene sequence: CDR1 MGHDK, CDR2 SYGVNS. The CDR3 DNA sequence: TGTGCCAGCAGTGAAACTCTAAAGCGGGACACTGAAGCTTTCTTT. Protein: CASSETLKRDTEAFF.

In its sample, this clone was seen once. The chain joins TRBV5-7 to TRBJ2-7; D call uncertain. TRBV5-7 is marked as an open reading frame, function uncertain. CDR3 length: 15 amino acids. V was shortened by 8 bases and J by 4 bases, with 22 bases between the two germline ends. CDR3 in amino acids: CASQRYTSLYYEQYF. The CDR3 DNA follows: TGTGCCAGTCAGCGATACACCTCGCTCTATTACGAGCAGTACTTC.

This clone was seen a single time. The genes are TRBV5-5 and TRBJ2-3; tentative D call: TRBD2 (5 bases). This CDR3 contains 15 residues. The ends were cut back, 4 bases at V and 0 bases at J, with 12 bases in the middle. In germline, CDR1 is SGHKS, CDR2 YYEKEE (reference sequence). The CDR3 is CASSTSGISTDTQYF. In nucleotides, the CDR3 is TGTGCCAGCAGCACATCCGGGATAAGCACAGATACGCAGTATTTT.

The chain combines TRBV6-5 with TRBJ1-6, with 9 bases identical to TRBD1. V lost 6 bases and J lost 10; bases outside the gene matches: 10. Germline CDR1 and CDR2: MNHEY and SVGAGI. The CDR3 runs to 15 residues. CDR3 protein: CASSRTGANGSPLHF. The CDR3, as DNA: TGTGCCAGCAGCCGGACAGGGGCAAATGGATCACCCCTCCACTTT.

The chain is built from TRBV10-3 and TRBJ2-6; 9 nucleotides agree with TRBD1. V was pared by 0 bases and J by 0 bases, with 6 bases of the junction left unmatched. The germline gives CDR1 ENHRY, CDR2 SYGVKD. This CDR3 has 19 residues. The CDR3 is CAISESPGQGLSGANVLTF. CDR3 coding DNA: TGTGCCATCAGTGAGTCTCCGGGACAGGGCCTCTCTGGGGCCAACGTCCTGACTTTC.

V gene TRBV5-6 combines with J gene TRBJ1-4; TRBD1 might be the D (5 bases). V was trimmed by 2 bases and J by 6 bases, leaving 20 bases between them. Germline V gene data show CDR1 as SGHDT and CDR2 as YYEEEE. The CDR3 spans 17 residues. The CDR3 DNA is TGTGCCAGCAGCTTTTTTGCCTTCGGGGGTCTCGATGAAAAACTGTTTTTT. Translation gives CASSFFAFGGLDEKLFF.

Of note for this clone: The same CDR3 also results from other DNA sequences found in this sample. The chain is built from TRBV3-1 (or the pseudogene TRBV3-2) and TRBJ1-2, with unresolved D. Between the trimmed V and J ends, which lost 1 base and 5 bases, there was a span of 8 bases. In germline, CDR1 is LGHDT, CDR2 YNNKEL (reference sequence). The CDR3 is 13 residues long. The CDR3 is CASSQGTVYGYTF. In DNA form, the CDR3 reads TGTGCCAGCAGCCAAGGAACCGTGTATGGCTACACCTTC.

This clone occurred a few times. The chain joins TRBV5-1 to TRBJ2-7, with D unresolved. V shed 0 bases and J shed 5 bases, with 9 bases lying between them. CDR1 and CDR2 from the germline V gene are SGHRS and YFSETQ. The CDR3 length is 13 residues. CDR3 DNA sequence: TGCGCCAGCAGCTTGGACCTCCTCAACGAGCAGTACTTC. Protein sequence: CASSLDLLNEQYF.

The gene calls are TRBV2 and TRBJ2-3; no definite D call. With 5 bases removed from V and 3 bases from J, the gap between germline ends came to 3 bases. The CDR3 loop spans 11 amino acids. Germline assignment: CDR1 SNHLY and CDR2 FYNNEI. This chain's CDR3 is CASSLTDTQYF. The DNA of the CDR3 is TGTGCCAGCAGTCTGACAGATACGCAGTATTTT.

The chain recombines TRBV24-1 with TRBJ2-1, with 10 bases fitting TRBD2. The CDR3 loop spans 16 amino acids. V lost 0 bases, J lost 10 bases, and 8 bases stayed unmatched. Germline assignment: CDR1 KGHDR and CDR2 SFDVKD. The CDR3 coding sequence is TGTGCCACCAGTGATTTGGCTAGCGGGGGCCGAATGGAGCAGTTCTTC. As protein: CATSDLASGGRMEQFF.

The chain uses TRBV7-6 and TRBJ1-4; TRBD1 agrees at 7 bases. Germline CDR1 is SGHVS and CDR2 is FNYEAQ. CDR3 length equals 16 residues. The junction had 11 bases not matched to a gene; V was cut back by 2 bases and J by 8 bases. In DNA form, the CDR3 reads TGTGCCAGCAGCTTAAATGGGGGACAGTTAGAAGAAAAACTGTTTTTT. Translation gives CASSLNGGQLEEKLFF.

This sequence joins TRBV7-9 and TRBJ2-2; possibly TRBD2 for D (7 bases). CDR1 and CDR2 from the germline V gene are SEHNR and FQNEAQ (reference sequence). The CDR3 spans 16 residues. Trimming took 1 base from V and 6 from J, leaving 15 bases between them. In DNA, the CDR3 is TGTGCCAGCAGCTTAGGCGGGGGCCAGAAATCCGGGGAGCTGTTTTTT. Translation: CASSLGGGQKSGELFF.

CDR3 DNA sequence: TGTGCTAGTGGTTTGAATTTGGTGAATATGCCAGATACGCAGTATTTT. It yields the protein CASGLNLVNMPDTQYF. V usage is TRBV12-5 and J usage is TRBJ2-3; D ambiguous. The germline V gene encodes CDR1 LGHNT and CDR2 FRNRAP. The V gene lost 2 bases and the J gene lost 4 bases, with 16 bases spanning the gap. This CDR3 has 16 amino acids.

This clone came up a few times. The J gene is TRBJ1-5, the V gene TRBV19; 11 bases align to TRBD1. V lost 4 bases and J lost 9; bases outside the gene matches: 8. Germline assignment: CDR1 LNHDA and CDR2 SQIVND (reference sequence). CDR3 length equals 15 residues. For the CDR3, the DNA is TGTGCCAGTAGTACCGGACAGGGGGCGTCGCTGCCCCAGCATTTT. Protein sequence: CASSTGQGASLPQHF.

The rearrangement uses TRBV4-2 and TRBJ2-5; unclear D gene. The CDR3 runs to 15 residues. CDR1 LGHNA and CDR2 YNFKEQ come from the germline V gene. Trimming took off 1 base at V and 4 bases at J, with 13 bases between the two ends. The CDR3: CASSQVPGFRETQYF. The CDR3, as DNA: TGTGCCAGCAGCCAAGTACCGGGTTTTAGAGAGACCCAGTACTTC.

The V and J genes are TRBV18 and TRBJ2-3, with D hard to call. Germline loops: CDR1 KGHSH, CDR2 LQKENI. V was clipped by 6 bases and J by 9 bases, with 16 bases between them. The CDR3 runs 13 residues. The CDR3 reads CASSRLASGTQYF. The CDR3 DNA sequence: TGTGCCAGCTCTAGACTCGCGTCAGGAACGCAGTATTTT. Filled out from reference TRBV18 and TRBJ2-3, the complete variable domain reads NAGVMQNPRHLVRRRGQEARLRCSPMKGHSHVYWYRQLPEEGLKFMVYLQKENIIDESGMPKERFSAEFPKEGPSILRIQQVVRGDSAAYFCASSRLASGTQYFGPGTRLTVL.

V is TRBV5-4 and J is TRBJ2-1, with TRBD2 as a possible D gene (5 bases). Between the trimmed V and J ends, which lost 6 bases and 8 bases, there was a span of 18 bases. The germline V gene encodes CDR1 SGHNT and CDR2 YYREEE (reference sequence). The CDR3 has 14 amino acids. The CDR3 DNA reads as TGTGCCAGCACCGGCGGTCTAGCCGGGCATGAGCAGTTCTTC. This gives the protein CASTGGLAGHEQFF.

The chain has TRBV19 and TRBJ1-5, with D possibly matching TRBD1 (5 bases). V lost 6 bases, J lost 7 bases, and 19 bases lay in between. Germline CDR1 is LNHDA and CDR2 is SQIVND (reference sequence). This CDR3 region has 15 residues. This chain's CDR3 is CASRRKGKTGQPQHF. CDR3 DNA: TGTGCCAGTAGGCGAAAGGGGAAGACTGGACAGCCCCAGCATTTT.

This chain joins TRBV18 and TRBJ2-1, with a weak D call TRBD2 (6 bases). Trimming stripped 3 bases from V and 9 bases from J, with 15 bases between. This CDR3 comprises 14 residues. CDR1 and CDR2 from the germline V gene are KGHSH and LQKENI. The CDR3 DNA is TGTGCCAGCTCACCGAGCGGGTCCCATGGTGAGCAGTTCTTC. It specifies CASSPSGSHGEQFF.